What follows are 11 T cell receptor beta chains derived from one specimen sequenced in a study of T cell responses to AZD1222 COVID-19 vaccine. Generated by immunoSEQ multiplex PCR, the TCRdb table keeps only in-frame clones and is missing some. The profile covers 110,000 to 150,000 clones, with about 90% appearing a single time and around 3.5% taken by the ten largest. The material was peripheral blood, obtained on day 0 of AZD1222 vaccination. These receptors were collected from an adult in good health.

CDR3 loop: CASSQDLSYEQYF. For the CDR3, the DNA is TGTGCCAGCAGCCAAGATCTTTCCTACGAGCAGTACTTC. The chain joins TRBV4-2 to TRBJ2-7; D call uncertain. This CDR3 region has 13 residues. Per germline, CDR1 LGHNA and CDR2 YNFKEQ. The ends were cut back, 0 bases at V and 1 base at J, with 4 bases in the middle.

The rearrangement uses TRBV6-2 or TRBV6-3 and TRBJ2-7; D not resolved. The CDR3 extends over 15 amino acids. Germline CDR1 is MNHEY and CDR2 is SVGEGT. Trimming cost V 1 base and J 1 base, with 11 bases left between them. CDR3 amino acids: CASSYLELRSYEQYF. The DNA for the CDR3 is TGTGCCAGCAGTTACTTGGAATTAAGGTCCTACGAGCAGTACTTC.

In this sample, this clone turned up once. V is TRBV10-3 and J is TRBJ2-1; no clear D. The length of the CDR3 is 16 residues. The germline V and J ends were trimmed by 10 bases and 3 bases, with 22 bases remaining between them. CDR1 is ENHRY and CDR2 is SYGVKD in the germline V gene. CDR3 loop: CASYGPIGGGYNEQFF. The CDR3 DNA sequence: TGTGCCAGCTACGGCCCCATAGGCGGTGGCTACAATGAGCAGTTCTTC.

The chain uses TRBV15 and TRBJ2-5; 8 bases are a match to TRBD2. CDR3 size: 15 residues. Losses at the gene ends were 4 bases for V and 7 bases for J; bases not matched to a gene: 11. Germline CDR1 and CDR2: LNHNV and YYDKDF (reference sequence). CDR3 protein: CATSNPGSGGVTQYF. In DNA, the CDR3 is TGTGCCACCAGCAACCCGGGGTCGGGAGGGGTGACCCAGTACTTC.

A word on this clone: Other DNA sequences in the sample encode the same CDR3. This chain joins TRBV19 and TRBJ1-5; a weak D match, TRBD1 (5 bases). Trimming stripped 4 bases from V and 4 bases from J, with 11 bases between. The CDR3 extends over 14 amino acids. Looked up from germline, CDR1 is LNHDA and CDR2 is SQIVND (reference sequence). CDR3 nucleotides: TGTGCCAGTAGTAGAAGGGGCGGTAATCAGCCCCAGCATTTT. The encoded protein is CASSRRGGNQPQHF.

The V call is TRBV18, the J call TRBJ2-3; a possible D gene is TRBD2 (6 bases). Trimming took off 6 bases at V and 0 bases at J, with 25 bases between the two ends. Germline V gives CDR1 KGHSH, CDR2 LQKENI. The CDR3 totals 19 residues. The CDR3 here is CASSPGAAGLRPSTDTQYF. The CDR3 region has the DNA TGTGCCAGCTCGCCGGGAGCTGCTGGACTGCGACCTAGCACAGATACGCAGTATTTT.

The gene calls are TRBV5-6 and TRBJ1-3, with D unclear. The V end was cut by 2 bases, the J end by 5 bases, with 5 bases between. The CDR3 spans 12 residues. Germline CDR1 reads SGHDT; CDR2 reads YYEEEE. The CDR3 is CASSFARNTIYF. Written as DNA, the CDR3 is TGTGCCAGCAGCTTCGCCCGAAACACCATATATTTT.

The chain recombines TRBV15 with TRBJ1-4; D is unresolved. The V gene's germline CDR1 is LNHNV and CDR2 YYDKDF (reference sequence). The CDR3 has 17 amino acids. The V and J ends lost 5 bases and 3 bases respectively, with 19 bases between them. Written as DNA, the CDR3 is TGTGCCACCAGCCCCGGAAAAGGTGCAGCCCCTAATGAAAAACTGTTTTTT. It translates to CATSPGKGAAPNEKLFF.

The chain employs TRBV5-5 and TRBJ2-7, with a weak D call TRBD1 (7 bases). V was pared by 3 bases and J by 2 bases, with 21 bases between. Germline V lookup: CDR1 SGHKS, CDR2 YYEKEE (reference sequence). The CDR3 consists of 17 residues. For the CDR3, the DNA is TGTGCCAGCAGCTCATCCAGGGGGGCAGCCTTAGCCTACGAGCAGTACTTC. It specifies CASSSSRGAALAYEQYF.

In its sample, this clone was seen once. The chain carries TRBV4-2 and TRBJ2-3; D may be TRBD2 (5 bases). This CDR3 has 16 amino acids. V dropped 1 base and J dropped 0 bases, with 11 bases sitting between them. In germline, CDR1 is LGHNA, CDR2 YNFKEQ. The CDR3 bases are TGTGCCAGCAGCCAAGTTAAAGCGGCTAGCACAGATACGCAGTATTTT. This encodes CASSQVKAASTDTQYF.

The rearrangement uses TRBV11-2 and TRBJ1-5, with D maybe TRBD1 (5 bases). Trimming cost V 5 bases and J 7 bases, with 18 bases left between them. CDR3 length equals 15 residues. Germline V CDR1 and CDR2: SGHAT, FQNNGV. CDR3 bases: TGTGCCAGCAGCAGGGACGGGATACCTGGGCAGCCCCAGCATTTT. Translating it yields CASSRDGIPGQPQHF.